One and the same sample provided the 2 T cell receptor beta chains below, sequenced in a study of blood T cell repertoires in COVID-19. Produced via immunoSEQ multiplex PCR; TCRdb's table is partial and in-frame only. The sample contains about 250,000 clones, approximately 92% of which appear only once. The sample comprised PBMCs or T cells enriched from blood (not recorded which). The receptor source for this set is a woman between 18 and 29 years old who had recovered from COVID-19.

V is TRBV11-3 and J is TRBJ1-1; possibly TRBD1 for D (5 bases). The ends were cut back, 5 bases at V and 8 bases at J, with 12 bases in the middle. Germline V gives CDR1 SGHNT, CDR2 YENEEA. The CDR3 sequence is 12 residues long. The CDR3 DNA sequence: TGTGCCAGCAGCCCGAGTGGGGGGGAAGCTTTCTTT. Translating gives CASSPSGGEAFF.

In this sample, this clone turned up once. The chain uses TRBV6-5 and TRBJ1-2, with 7 bases aligning to TRBD1. V lost 6 bases to trimming and J lost 4 bases; unmatched junction nucleotides: 8. The CDR3 covers 14 residues. CDR1 is MNHEY and CDR2 is SVGAGI in the germline V gene. The CDR3 DNA reads TGTGCCAGCAGGGCAGGGGGAATTGCCTATGGCTACACCTTC. Translated, it gives CASRAGGIAYGYTF.